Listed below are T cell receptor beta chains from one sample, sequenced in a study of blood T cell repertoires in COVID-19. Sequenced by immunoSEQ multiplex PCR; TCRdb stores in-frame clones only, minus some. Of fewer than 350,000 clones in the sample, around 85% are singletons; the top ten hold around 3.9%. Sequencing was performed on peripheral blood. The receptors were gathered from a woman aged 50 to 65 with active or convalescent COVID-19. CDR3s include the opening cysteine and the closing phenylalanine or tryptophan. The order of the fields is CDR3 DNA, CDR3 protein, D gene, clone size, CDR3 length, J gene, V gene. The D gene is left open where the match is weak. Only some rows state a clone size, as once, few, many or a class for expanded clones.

CDR3nt: TGTGCCAGCTCAAGGACAGGGGGATCCGGGGGCACAGATACGCAGTATTTT
CDR3aa: CASSRTGGSGGTDTQYF
d_gene: TRBD1
abundance: -
len: 17
j_gene: TRBJ2-3
v_gene: TRBV18

CDR3nt: TGTGCCAGCAGTCCCCAGGGCAGGGGGAACACCGGGGAGCTGTTTTTT
CDR3aa: CASSPQGRGNTGELFF
d_gene: -
abundance: -
len: 16
j_gene: TRBJ2-2
v_gene: TRBV6-6

CDR3nt: TGTGCCAGCAGTGAATTGGGGGCGGGAGATGGGGAGCTGTTTTTT
CDR3aa: CASSELGAGDGELFF
d_gene: -
abundance: -
len: 15
j_gene: TRBJ2-2
v_gene: TRBV25-1

CDR3nt: TGCGCCAGCAGCCGGAACAGGGTGAGCTCCTACGAGCAGTACTTC
CDR3aa: CASSRNRVSSYEQYF
d_gene: -
abundance: few
len: 15
j_gene: TRBJ2-7
v_gene: TRBV4-1

CDR3nt: TGTGCCAGTTCTGGACAGGGTGATTCACCCCTCCACTTT
CDR3aa: CASSGQGDSPLHF
d_gene: TRBD1
abundance: once
len: 13
j_gene: TRBJ1-6
v_gene: TRBV2

CDR3nt: TGTGCCAGCAGCCCAGACACAATCAGCAATCAGCCCCAGCATTTT
CDR3aa: CASSPDTISNQPQHF
d_gene: -
abundance: -
len: 15
j_gene: TRBJ1-5
v_gene: TRBV28

CDR3nt: TGTGCCAGCAGCAAAGATGGGGGACACCCCAGGGAGTGCCGGGGAAATGGCTACACCTTC
CDR3aa: CASSKDGGHPRECRGNGYTF
d_gene: -
abundance: -
len: 20
j_gene: TRBJ1-2
v_gene: TRBV21-1

CDR3nt: TGTGCCAGTAGGATCAGCTCCTATAATTCACCCCTCCACTTT
CDR3aa: CASRISSYNSPLHF
d_gene: -
abundance: -
len: 14
j_gene: TRBJ1-6
v_gene: TRBV19

CDR3nt: TGTGCCTGGGGTCTTGGGTGGGCCGGCCATTACGAGCAGTACTTC
CDR3aa: CAWGLGWAGHYEQYF
d_gene: -
abundance: -
len: 15
j_gene: TRBJ2-7
v_gene: TRBV30

CDR3nt: TGTGCCAGCAGCCAAGTTCAGGGTTCGGGCTACGAGCAGTACTTC
CDR3aa: CASSQVQGSGYEQYF
d_gene: -
abundance: -
len: 15
j_gene: TRBJ2-7
v_gene: TRBV28

CDR3nt: TGTGCCAGCAGCCTTCGACTAGCGCCCTCCTACGAGCAGTACTTC
CDR3aa: CASSLRLAPSYEQYF
d_gene: TRBD2
abundance: -
len: 15
j_gene: TRBJ2-7
v_gene: TRBV28

CDR3nt: TGTGCCATCACTAGGACCCCCGGAGGTGACACTGAAGCTTTCTTT
CDR3aa: CAITRTPGGDTEAFF
d_gene: -
abundance: -
len: 15
j_gene: TRBJ1-1
v_gene: TRBV10-3

CDR3nt: TGTGCCTCTCAGCGGGATTCCTTCGCCGGGGAGCTGTTTTTT
CDR3aa: CASQRDSFAGELFF
d_gene: TRBD2
abundance: -
len: 14
j_gene: TRBJ2-2
v_gene: TRBV30

CDR3nt: TGTGCCAGCCGGGAGCGGGGGAACACCGGGGAGCTGTTTTTT
CDR3aa: CASRERGNTGELFF
d_gene: TRBD2
abundance: -
len: 14
j_gene: TRBJ2-2
v_gene: TRBV11-2

CDR3nt: TGTGCCACCAGCAGAGGCCGCAGGGTTGTTGAAGCTTTCTTT
CDR3aa: CATSRGRRVVEAFF
d_gene: -
abundance: few
len: 14
j_gene: TRBJ1-1
v_gene: TRBV15

CDR3nt: TGCGCCAGCAGCCAGGAGACGAACACCGGGGAGCTGTTTTTT
CDR3aa: CASSQETNTGELFF
d_gene: -
abundance: -
len: 14
j_gene: TRBJ2-2
v_gene: TRBV4-1

CDR3nt: TGCGCCAGCAGCTTGGCCGGGACTAGCGGCTACGAGCAGTACTTC
CDR3aa: CASSLAGTSGYEQYF
d_gene: TRBD2
abundance: -
len: 15
j_gene: TRBJ2-7
v_gene: TRBV5-1

CDR3nt: TGTGCCAGCATTCCCAGACAGGGTAGCTACAATGAGCAGTTCTTC
CDR3aa: CASIPRQGSYNEQFF
d_gene: TRBD1
abundance: once
len: 15
j_gene: TRBJ2-1
v_gene: TRBV6-6

CDR3nt: TGTGCCAGCAGCCATTTGGGAGGGACAGGCGAAGCTTTCTTT
CDR3aa: CASSHLGGTGEAFF
d_gene: TRBD1
abundance: few
len: 14
j_gene: TRBJ1-1
v_gene: TRBV3-1/TRBV3-2

CDR3nt: TGTGCCTGGAGTGCCCGGACAGGGGAGAGTAACATTCAGTACTTC
CDR3aa: CAWSARTGESNIQYF
d_gene: TRBD1
abundance: -
len: 15
j_gene: TRBJ2-4
v_gene: TRBV30

CDR3nt: TGTGCCAGCAGTTTCACGGGGATGACCGGGGAGCTGTTTTTT
CDR3aa: CASSFTGMTGELFF
d_gene: -
abundance: -
len: 14
j_gene: TRBJ2-2
v_gene: TRBV27

CDR3nt: TGTGCCAGTAGCGCCACTAGCGAGAGCTACGAGCAGTACTTC
CDR3aa: CASSATSESYEQYF
d_gene: TRBD2
abundance: -
len: 14
j_gene: TRBJ2-7
v_gene: TRBV19

CDR3nt: TGTGCCAGTAGTATGACAGGGCAGCCGCCTAGGAATGAGCAGTTCTTC
CDR3aa: CASSMTGQPPRNEQFF
d_gene: TRBD1
abundance: few
len: 16
j_gene: TRBJ2-1
v_gene: TRBV19

CDR3nt: TGTGCCAGCAGTGAAATGGGGCGCGGATCACCCCTCCACTTT
CDR3aa: CASSEMGRGSPLHF
d_gene: -
abundance: -
len: 14
j_gene: TRBJ1-6
v_gene: TRBV2

CDR3nt: TGCAGCGCCGAGAGGGGGAACATTCAGTACTTC
CDR3aa: CSAERGNIQYF
d_gene: -
abundance: -
len: 11
j_gene: TRBJ2-4
v_gene: TRBV29-1

CDR3nt: TGTGCCAGCAGAACGACAGGGGGCAGGTACAATGAGCAGTTCTTC
CDR3aa: CASRTTGGRYNEQFF
d_gene: TRBD1
abundance: -
len: 15
j_gene: TRBJ2-1
v_gene: TRBV6-5

CDR3nt: TGTGCCAGCAGCTTAGGCGGGAGCGGGTACAATGAGCAGTTCTTC
CDR3aa: CASSLGGSGYNEQFF
d_gene: TRBD2
abundance: -
len: 15
j_gene: TRBJ2-1
v_gene: TRBV7-9

CDR3nt: TGTGCCAGCAGCCGAGGGACAAATTACGAGCAGTACTTC
CDR3aa: CASSRGTNYEQYF
d_gene: -
abundance: -
len: 13
j_gene: TRBJ2-7
v_gene: TRBV27

CDR3nt: TGTGCCAGCAGCCAAGGAGGCGCTAGCTCCTATAATTCACCCCTCCACTTT
CDR3aa: CASSQGGASSYNSPLHF
d_gene: -
abundance: -
len: 17
j_gene: TRBJ1-6
v_gene: TRBV3-1/TRBV3-2

CDR3nt: TGTGCCTGGAGTCCCTACAGGAAGACTGAAGCTTTCTTT
CDR3aa: CAWSPYRKTEAFF
d_gene: -
abundance: -
len: 13
j_gene: TRBJ1-1
v_gene: TRBV30

CDR3nt: TGTGCCATCAGTGAGATCCAGATAAATGAAAAACTGTTTTTT
CDR3aa: CAISEIQINEKLFF
d_gene: -
abundance: -
len: 14
j_gene: TRBJ1-4
v_gene: TRBV10-3

CDR3nt: TGTGCCAGCAGCTTTGGGCCGGGACAGGGAGTAGATACGCAGTATTTT
CDR3aa: CASSFGPGQGVDTQYF
d_gene: TRBD1
abundance: -
len: 16
j_gene: TRBJ2-3
v_gene: TRBV5-8

CDR3nt: TGTGCCAGCAGCCCTAGATGGGTAGATACGCAGTATTTT
CDR3aa: CASSPRWVDTQYF
d_gene: -
abundance: once
len: 13
j_gene: TRBJ2-3
v_gene: TRBV7-8

CDR3nt: TGTGCCAGCAGTCAGACGACACCCTCTTCACCCCTCCACTTT
CDR3aa: CASSQTTPSSPLHF
d_gene: -
abundance: few
len: 14
j_gene: TRBJ1-6
v_gene: TRBV27

CDR3nt: TGTGCCAGCAGCCAAGTGGTACTAGCGGGCACCGGGGAGCTGTTTTTT
CDR3aa: CASSQVVLAGTGELFF
d_gene: TRBD2
abundance: -
len: 16
j_gene: TRBJ2-2
v_gene: TRBV3-1/TRBV3-2

CDR3nt: TGTGCCAGCAGCCGGACTAGCGAAGAGACCCAGTACTTC
CDR3aa: CASSRTSEETQYF
d_gene: TRBD2
abundance: -
len: 13
j_gene: TRBJ2-5
v_gene: TRBV5-4

CDR3nt: TGCAGTGCTAGTCAACTAGCGGGAGGCACAGATACGCAGTATTTT
CDR3aa: CSASQLAGGTDTQYF
d_gene: TRBD2
abundance: -
len: 15
j_gene: TRBJ2-3
v_gene: TRBV20-1

CDR3nt: TGCGCCAGCAGCGTCTGGGACAGGGGAGATACGCAGTATTTT
CDR3aa: CASSVWDRGDTQYF
d_gene: TRBD1
abundance: -
len: 14
j_gene: TRBJ2-3
v_gene: TRBV4-1

CDR3nt: TGTGCCAGCAGTGAAGCTAATAGCAATCAGCCCCAGCATTTT
CDR3aa: CASSEANSNQPQHF
d_gene: -
abundance: -
len: 14
j_gene: TRBJ1-5
v_gene: TRBV6-1

CDR3nt: TGTGCCAGCAGCTTGTCGGGCGGGGGCCGAAATCAGCCCCAGCATTTT
CDR3aa: CASSLSGGGRNQPQHF
d_gene: -
abundance: -
len: 16
j_gene: TRBJ1-5
v_gene: TRBV5-6

CDR3nt: TGTGCCAGCTCACCGTCACAGAGCTCCTATAATTCACCCCTCCACTTT
CDR3aa: CASSPSQSSYNSPLHF
d_gene: -
abundance: -
len: 16
j_gene: TRBJ1-6
v_gene: TRBV18

CDR3nt: TGTGCCAGCAGCGTAGAAGGGCGAGCGGGAGGAATTTACGAGCAGTACTTC
CDR3aa: CASSVEGRAGGIYEQYF
d_gene: TRBD2
abundance: once
len: 17
j_gene: TRBJ2-7
v_gene: TRBV9

CDR3nt: TGTGCCAGCAGCTTGGTGGGTAGCGGGAGCTACGAGCAGTACTTC
CDR3aa: CASSLVGSGSYEQYF
d_gene: TRBD2
abundance: -
len: 15
j_gene: TRBJ2-7
v_gene: TRBV5-4

CDR3nt: TGTGCCTGGAGCCCCCCTGAGAGGGTCTATAATTCACCCCTCCACTTT
CDR3aa: CAWSPPERVYNSPLHF
d_gene: -
abundance: many
len: 16
j_gene: TRBJ1-6
v_gene: TRBV30

CDR3nt: TGTGCCAGCAGCCCACTCCGGGAGAGGATGGGCAATGAGCAGTTCTTC
CDR3aa: CASSPLRERMGNEQFF
d_gene: -
abundance: -
len: 16
j_gene: TRBJ2-1
v_gene: TRBV7-3

CDR3nt: TGTGCCAGCGACTCTACTCTGAGGAATGAGCAGTTCTTC
CDR3aa: CASDSTLRNEQFF
d_gene: -
abundance: -
len: 13
j_gene: TRBJ2-1
v_gene: TRBV2

CDR3nt: TGCGCCAGCAGCCCGGGGACAGGGGGCGCGAACTATGGCTACACCTTC
CDR3aa: CASSPGTGGANYGYTF
d_gene: TRBD1
abundance: -
len: 16
j_gene: TRBJ1-2
v_gene: TRBV5-1